The T cell receptor (beta chain) described here comes from a study of siplizumab effects on memory and regulatory T cells. This table comes from immunoSEQ multiplex PCR, and its TCRdb copy is limited to in-frame clones, with some not included. Of about 56,000 clones in the sample, around 97% were seen once. Trimming removed 3 bases from V and 4 bases from J, with 13 bases in between. Looked up from germline, CDR1 is KGHSH and CDR2 is LQKENI. This CDR3 region has 14 residues. This chain connects TRBV18 to TRBJ2-7; possibly TRBD2 for D (6 bases). The source of this sequence is a human donor in good health. The sequenced sample consisted of naive CD8+ T cells sorted from blood. The CDR3 DNA follows: TGTGCCAGCTCACCGAGGGGAGGTACTTACGAGCAGTACTTC. Translation gives CASSPRGGTYEQYF.